This is a list of T cell receptor beta chains from one sample in a study of blood T cell repertoires in COVID-19. Only in-frame clones appear in the TCRdb table, and some are missing; sequencing was by immunoSEQ multiplex PCR. The sample shows around 130,000 clones, roughly 89% of them seen only once. Material for sequencing was peripheral blood. The receptors were sampled from a woman aged 45-60 years with acute or convalescent COVID-19. The CDR3 runs from the conserved cysteine through the conserved F or W. Each record gives: D gene, V gene, J gene, CDR3 protein. D genes are given only for firm matches.

TRBD1	TRBV24-1	TRBJ1-5	CATSDGKGAQPQHF
TRBD1	TRBV7-2	TRBJ1-4	CASSPGQGKLFF
TRBD2	TRBV3-1/TRBV3-2	TRBJ2-1	CASSQHSGGRYNEQFF
TRBD2	TRBV11-2	TRBJ2-1	CASSAGLAGVNEQFF
NA	TRBV7-3	TRBJ2-3	CASSFQATTADTQYF
TRBD1	TRBV12-3/TRBV12-4	TRBJ1-2	CASSFRGLSGYTF
NA	TRBV11-2	TRBJ2-7	CASSLYRRLYSYEQYF
NA	TRBV6-2/TRBV6-3	TRBJ2-5	CASSYMREETQYF
TRBD2	TRBV7-8	TRBJ2-5	CASSLDSGGAQETQYF
TRBD2	TRBV5-6	TRBJ2-7	CASSVVAGFSYEQYF
NA	TRBV10-3	TRBJ2-1	CAIRKDTGLVNEQFF
NA	TRBV18	TRBJ1-1	CASSPGGGENTEAFF
TRBD2	TRBV7-2	TRBJ2-7	CASSLERGPYEQYF
NA	TRBV27	TRBJ2-7	CASRSMATFYEQYF
TRBD1	TRBV7-2	TRBJ2-2	CASSDQGATGELFF
NA	TRBV5-1	TRBJ1-2	CASSLSQGDGYTF
TRBD2	TRBV10-1	TRBJ2-7	CASRPGLAGGKPNYEQYF
NA	TRBV11-2	TRBJ2-7	CASSFGEQGGEQYF
NA	TRBV10-3	TRBJ2-5	CAISDPETAQYF
TRBD1	TRBV24-1	TRBJ1-1	CATSDRQGGYTEAFF
TRBD1	TRBV11-2	TRBJ2-5	CASSFRDRGLETQYF
NA	TRBV24-1	TRBJ2-7	CATSAGDGLYEQYF
TRBD1	TRBV2	TRBJ2-2	CASSWDRGRDGELFF
NA	TRBV30	TRBJ1-3	CAWSNGGLGNTIYF
TRBD2	TRBV5-6	TRBJ2-7	CASSFITSGGYHEQYF
NA	TRBV5-1	TRBJ1-1	CASSLGEATEAFF
NA	TRBV7-6	TRBJ2-7	CASSLRGGPFSYEQYF
TRBD1	TRBV6-5	TRBJ2-7	CASSYGQDSYEQYF
NA	TRBV29-1	TRBJ2-7	CSAVDSSYEQYF
NA	TRBV18	TRBJ1-4	CASSGIWAEKLFF
TRBD1	TRBV9	TRBJ2-1	CASSAGTVNEQFF
NA	TRBV5-1	TRBJ2-1	CASSLEASSYNEQFF
TRBD1	TRBV11-2	TRBJ1-2	CASSSPGDRVYGYTF
NA	TRBV10-3	TRBJ1-5	CAISESFGNQPQHF
NA	TRBV2	TRBJ1-2	CASSVGALHGYTF
TRBD2	TRBV10-3	TRBJ2-1	CAIMAGGSSYNEQFF
TRBD1	TRBV18	TRBJ1-2	CASSAGTGGGYTF
NA	TRBV20-1	TRBJ1-2	CSAIQVGGYTF